What follows is one T cell receptor beta chain and its context. Its antigen is unidentified. The data belong to a study of cytomegalovirus exposure and HLA in healthy donors. Study results and caveats: It was assumed in the presence/absence analyses that sequencing depth was roughly uniform across donors.

The PCR ran on 60 Vbeta and 13 Jbeta primers. This table comes from immunoSEQ multiplex PCR, and its TCRdb copy is limited to in-frame clones, with some not included. The sample contains roughly 190,000 clones, approximately 86% of which appear only once. This sequence originates from a woman between 18 and 30 years old in good health and CMV-seronegative. The sequenced sample consisted of PBMCs.

The CDR3 coding sequence is TGTGCCAGCAGCCAAGTCCAGGGATGGGGCCTGGCTTTCTTT. Its protein product is CASSQVQGWGLAFF. The chain links TRBV4-2 to TRBJ1-1, with D tentatively TRBD1 (5 bases). The CDR3 is made up of 14 amino acids. CDR1 is LGHNA, CDR2 YNFKEQ, per germline. V was shortened by 1 base and J by 11 bases, with 17 bases between the two germline ends.